A single sample gave rise to the 8 T cell receptor beta chains below, sequenced in a study of PD-L1 blockade in urothelial cancer. Sequenced by immunoSEQ multiplex PCR; TCRdb stores in-frame clones only, minus some. Of some 35,000 clones listed, about a third are singletons. Here the sequenced sample was tumor tissue, taken before atezolizumab (anti-PD-L1) treatment. The source of these receptors is a man aged 55 to 69 with urothelial cancer.

This clone came up many times. The CDR3 is CAISDIAGADTQYF. CDR3 DNA: TGTGCCATCAGTGATATAGCGGGGGCAGATACGCAGTATTTT. This chain joins TRBV10-3 and TRBJ2-3, with 9 bases identical to TRBD2. The V gene end was trimmed by 3 bases and the J gene end by 4 bases; junction bases not matched to a gene: 2. The CDR3 spans 14 residues. From germline, CDR1 is ENHRY and CDR2 SYGVKD.

This clone has only a few counts. The chain carries TRBV6-8 and TRBJ2-3; 9 bases line up with TRBD2. Germline loops: CDR1 MNHGY, CDR2 SAAAGT. Trimming took 8 bases from V and 4 from J; bases not matched to a gene: 16. The CDR3 covers 17 residues. Here the CDR3 reads CASWMMRGGVGSDTQYF. CDR3 sequence (DNA): TGTGCCAGCTGGATGATGCGGGGGGGCGTAGGTTCAGATACGCAGTATTTT.

The rearrangement uses TRBV19 and TRBJ2-5; D perhaps matches TRBD2 (5 bases). This CDR3 has 14 amino acids. Per germline, CDR1 LNHDA and CDR2 SQIVND (reference sequence). V lost 3 bases, J lost 5 bases, and 13 bases lay in between. CDR3 DNA: TGTGCCAGTAGTATCCTAGCTCGGCGGGAGACCCAGTACTTC. This encodes CASSILARRETQYF.

This chain uses TRBV19 with TRBJ1-2, with 7 bases aligning to TRBD1. CDR1 and CDR2 (germline): LNHDA, SQIVND (reference sequence). The CDR3 has 16 residues. Trimming took 6 bases from V and 0 from J; bases not matched to a gene: 10. As DNA, the CDR3 is TGTGCCAGTAGGACGCGGGACAGCCCCACTAACTATGGCTACACCTTC. Translated, it gives CASRTRDSPTNYGYTF.

This clone was seen ten or more times. The gene calls are TRBV6-8 and TRBJ1-6; 7 bases are shared with TRBD1. Trimming removed 5 bases from V and 6 bases from J; junction bases left unmatched: 10. Germline V CDR1 and CDR2: MNHGY, SAAAGT. The CDR3 covers 16 residues. The CDR3 DNA sequence: TGTGCCAGCAGTGCGCAACAGGGGAGGGGTAATTCACCCCTCCACTTT. Translating it yields CASSAQQGRGNSPLHF.

The V gene is TRBV23-1, the J gene TRBJ2-1; 7 bases are shared with TRBD2. TRBV23-1 is sorted into the ORF group, with uncertain function. This CDR3 has 17 residues. The junction had 13 bases not matched to a gene; V was cut back by 6 bases and J by 2 bases. CDR3 loop: CASSQDGREWAYNEQFF. In DNA, the CDR3 is TGCGCCAGCAGCCAAGACGGGCGGGAGTGGGCCTACAATGAGCAGTTCTTC.

This chain connects TRBV4-1 to TRBJ2-5, with D possibly being TRBD1 (5 bases). This CDR3 comprises 17 residues. Germline values: CDR1 MGHRA, CDR2 YSYEKL. Trimming took 1 base from V and 2 from J, leaving 17 bases between them. This CDR3 is CASSQVLRSDRQETQYF. The DNA of the CDR3 is TGCGCCAGCAGCCAAGTCTTGCGGAGTGACAGACAAGAGACCCAGTACTTC.

This clone appeared many times. This sequence joins TRBV6-8 and TRBJ1-3, with TRBD1 as a possible D gene (5 bases). The length of the CDR3 is 16 residues. The germline gives CDR1 MNHGY, CDR2 SAAAGT. The V end lost 10 bases, the J end lost 0 bases, and 19 bases lay between the germline ends. CDR3 protein: CATAPARVGSGNTIYF. The CDR3 DNA reads as TGTGCCACAGCCCCGGCCAGGGTCGGCTCTGGAAACACCATATATTTT.